A single sample gave rise to the 20 T cell receptor beta chains below, sequenced in a study of post-analysis software for immune sequencing data. Study conclusions and caveats: When patients were compared with controls, about five TRBV segments were more frequent, TRBV5-6, TRBV5-1 and TRBV20-1 among them.

cDNA libraries for TCR beta contained unique molecular identifiers. TCRdb itself ran the PCR reads through MiXCR, one entry per CDR3 protein. The profile covers a few hundred thousand distinct CDR3 sequences, with 34% appearing a single time and about 6% taken by the ten largest. Antigens for these TCRs are unknown. Sequencing used blood. All receptors derive from a girl between 2 and 17 years old with multiple sclerosis.

This clonotype was seen a handful of times. The gene calls are TRBV9 and TRBJ1-2; 9 positions agree with TRBD1. CDR3 length: 13 residues. V lost 2 bases, J lost 8 bases, and 4 bases stayed unmatched. Germline assignment: CDR1 SGDLS and CDR2 YYNGEE. Here the CDR3 reads CASSVEDRGGYTF. CDR3 bases: TGTGCCAGCAGCGTTGAGGACAGGGGAGGCTACACCTTC.

CDR3 sequence: CATSDLQPSDTQYF. CDR3 nucleotides: TGTGCCACCAGTGATTTGCAGCCCTCAGATACGCAGTATTTT. The V and J genes are TRBV24-1 and TRBJ2-3; D is unresolved. The length of the CDR3 is 14 residues. The germline V and J ends were trimmed by 0 bases and 4 bases, with 7 bases remaining between them. The germline gives CDR1 KGHDR, CDR2 SFDVKD.

The chain recombines TRBV7-3 with TRBJ1-5; D gene uncertain. Trimming stripped 5 bases from V and 4 bases from J, with 9 bases between. The CDR3 contains 13 residues. Germline lookup yields CDR1 SGHTA and CDR2 FQGTGA. The CDR3 DNA reads TGTGCCAGCAGCGAAGGGCCTAATCAGCCCCAGCATTTT. Its translation is CASSEGPNQPQHF.

V gene TRBV18 combines with J gene TRBJ1-4, with 7 nucleotides matching TRBD1. From germline, CDR1 is KGHSH and CDR2 LQKENI. The trim removed 3 bases at V and 6 bases at J, leaving 4 bases unmatched. The CDR3 covers 14 residues. The DNA for the CDR3 is TGTGCCAGCTCACCCAGGGGGGCGGATGAAAAACTGTTTTTT. Its protein product is CASSPRGADEKLFF.

The chain combines TRBV3-1 with TRBJ1-2; 7 bases agree with TRBD1. The CDR3 extends over 14 amino acids. V lost 6 bases to trimming and J lost 2 bases; unmatched junction nucleotides: 6. Germline CDR1 and CDR2: LGHDT and YNNKEL (reference sequence). Here the CDR3 DNA reads TGTGCCAGCAGTCGGGACAGATACAACTATGGCTACACCTTC. The encoded protein is CASSRDRYNYGYTF.

The chain combines TRBV6-1 with TRBJ2-3; 10 nucleotides line up with TRBD1. The germline gives CDR1 MNHNS, CDR2 SASEGT. The CDR3 consists of 16 residues. V shed 6 bases and J 4 bases; nucleotides not matched to a gene: 10. Written as DNA, the CDR3 is TGTGCCAGCAGGAAGACCGGGACAGGGGACTCAGATACGCAGTATTTT. It specifies CASRKTGTGDSDTQYF.

There are many counts of this clonotype. The J gene is TRBJ2-5, the V gene TRBV6-5, with TRBD1 as a possible D gene (6 bases). CDR1 is MNHEY, CDR2 SVGAGI, per germline. There are 11 residues in the CDR3. Trimming stripped 9 bases from V and 4 bases from J, with 9 bases between. CDR3 region: CASTGLETQYF. CDR3 DNA sequence: TGTGCCAGTACAGGGTTAGAGACCCAGTACTTC.

This clonotype has only a few counts. The chain couples TRBV6-1 to TRBJ2-7; possible D gene TRBD1, 6 bases. Per the germline V gene, CDR1 is MNHNS and CDR2 is SASEGT. This CDR3 has 14 residues. V was shortened by 2 bases and J by 3 bases, with 11 bases between the two germline ends. The CDR3: CASSETGSYYEQYF. The CDR3 nucleotides are TGTGCCAGCAGTGAAACAGGGTCTTACTACGAGCAGTACTTC.

The rearrangement uses TRBV28 and TRBJ2-7; 9 nucleotides match TRBD2. The J call may be mistaken, given a closer DNA end match to TRBJ2-5. Per the germline V gene, CDR1 is MDHEN and CDR2 is SYDVKM. This CDR3 is built from 15 residues. The CDR3 reads CASSLDVAGEETQYF. In nucleotides, the CDR3 is TGTGCCAGCAGTTTAGACGTAGCGGGGGAGGAGACCCAGTACTTC.

V is TRBV5-1 and J is TRBJ2-7; TRBD1 agrees at 9 bases. V dropped 4 bases and J dropped 4; count of bases not matched to a gene: 12. CDR1 is SGHRS and CDR2 is YFSETQ in the germline V gene. The CDR3 sequence is 16 residues long. CDR3 protein: CASSRAGQGRLYEQYF. CDR3 nucleotides: TGCGCCAGCAGCCGGGCGGGACAGGGAAGGCTGTACGAGCAGTACTTC.

V is TRBV5-1 and J is TRBJ2-6; D unresolved. Trimming took off 4 bases at V and 0 bases at J, with 17 bases between the two ends. Germline values: CDR1 SGHRS, CDR2 YFSETQ. The CDR3 is made up of 18 amino acids. The CDR3 DNA follows: TGCGCCAGCAGCCCGGCGGTCCTGGGCCGCTCTGGGGCCAACGTCCTGACTTTC. It codes for CASSPAVLGRSGANVLTF.

The J gene is TRBJ2-5, the V gene TRBV10-3; 10 positions match TRBD2. The ends lost 2 bases at V and 5 bases at J; junction bases unmatched: 11. CDR1 and CDR2 (germline): ENHRY, SYGVKD. This CDR3 is built from 17 residues. The CDR3 spells CAISEPGLADMRETQYF. In DNA, the CDR3 is TGTGCCATCAGTGAGCCCGGACTAGCGGACATGAGGGAGACCCAGTACTTC.

This clonotype was counted only a few times. The chain recombines TRBV3-1 with TRBJ2-1, with a possible D match to TRBD2 (7 bases). The CDR3 runs to 17 residues. Germline loops: CDR1 LGHDT, CDR2 YNNKEL (reference sequence). The V end lost 1 base, the J end lost 4 bases, and 17 bases lay between the germline ends. CDR3 sequence: CASSQGVHGGPYNEQFF. The DNA of the CDR3 is TGTGCCAGCAGCCAAGGTGTCCACGGGGGGCCATACAATGAGCAGTTCTTC.

V is TRBV7-2 and J is TRBJ2-3, with 8 bases matching TRBD1. Germline V gene sequence: CDR1 SGHTA, CDR2 FQGNSA. The CDR3 is 14 residues long. After removal of 6 bases from V and 2 bases from J, the junction contained 4 bases not matched to a gene. CDR3 region: CASSGDRFTDTQYF. The CDR3 DNA reads TGTGCCAGCAGTGGGGACAGGTTCACAGATACGCAGTATTTT.

The rearrangement uses TRBV18 and TRBJ2-7; 11 bases match TRBD2. Per the germline V gene, CDR1 is KGHSH and CDR2 is LQKENI. Trimming cost V 8 bases and J 0 bases; bases outside gene matches: 9. The CDR3 loop spans 16 amino acids. The CDR3 reads CASAATSGVPSYEQYF. CDR3 coding DNA: TGTGCCAGCGCGGCGACTAGCGGGGTGCCCTCCTACGAGCAGTACTTC.

The rearrangement links TRBV24-1 to TRBJ2-3; 8 bases line up with TRBD1. V gave up 4 bases and J gave up 3 bases; unmatched junction bases: 5. The CDR3 runs to 15 residues. Germline CDR1 KGHDR, CDR2 SFDVKD. For the CDR3, the DNA is TGTGCCACCAGTGAGCCCGGACAGGGAACAGATACGCAGTATTTT. Its protein is CATSEPGQGTDTQYF.

V and J are TRBV5-1 and TRBJ1-1; D may be TRBD1 (5 bases). CDR3 length: 15 residues. The germline CDR1 and CDR2 sequences are SGHRS and YFSETQ. Deletions cut 4 bases from V and 1 base from J, with 14 bases between. CDR3 in DNA: TGCGCCAGCAGCCCGGGGCCAGAGAGGAACACTGAAGCTTTCTTT. Amino acids: CASSPGPERNTEAFF.

This clonotype was seen a few times. The rearrangement links TRBV7-8 to TRBJ2-7; TRBD2 might be the D (5 bases). V lost 5 bases to trimming and J lost 4 bases, with 21 bases between them. Germline CDR1 SGHVS, CDR2 FQNEAQ. This CDR3 contains 16 residues. The CDR3 region is CASSPYQRNGLYEQYF. The CDR3 DNA reads TGTGCCAGCAGCCCCTACCAGCGGAACGGGCTATACGAGCAGTACTTC.

The chain combines TRBV29-1 with TRBJ2-5; 7 nucleotides line up with TRBD2. The closer fit of TRBJ2-7 to the DNA end suggests the J call may be wrong. The CDR3 runs 16 residues. From germline, CDR1 is SQVTM and CDR2 ANQGSEA. The CDR3 DNA reads TGCAGCGTTGAAGAAAAACCCGGACTAGTAGTCCACGAGCAGTACTTC. It encodes CSVEEKPGLVVHEQYF.

This clonotype was observed a few times. The CDR3 DNA reads as TGTGCCAGCAGTTTTTCAGCCGGAGTAGGGATCCACTTT. This codes for CASSFSAGVGIHF. The chain combines TRBV12-3 or TRBV12-4 with TRBJ1-6; D is unresolved. CDR3 size: 13 residues. Trimming shortened V by 3 bases and J by 17 bases, and 17 bases separated the two germline ends.